This is a list of T cell receptor beta chains from one sample in a study of beta chain features in type 1 diabetes. Produced via immunoSEQ multiplex PCR; TCRdb's table is partial and in-frame only. The table shows approximately 250,000 clones, with roughly an eighth occurring only once. The sample was naive CD4+ T cells from blood. The receptors come from a woman in her thirties or forties in good health. The CDR3 runs from the conserved cysteine through the conserved F or W. The D gene is left open where the match is weak. The size field is filled for only some rows; it gives once, few, many or a size class.

size: few
J: TRBJ1-2
V: TRBV25-1
length: 14
D: TRBD1
CDR3: CASSVRQGGYGYTF
DNA: TGTGCCAGCAGTGTCCGACAGGGGGGCTATGGCTACACCTTC

size: .
J: TRBJ1-5
V: TRBV2
length: 14
D: TRBD1
CDR3: CASSYRGTNQPQHF
DNA: TGTGCCAGCAGCTACAGGGGGACCAATCAGCCCCAGCATTTT

size: few
J: TRBJ1-5
V: TRBV5-1
length: 15
D: .
CDR3: CASSLEGNSNQPQHF
DNA: TGCGCCAGCAGCTTGGAGGGGAACAGCAATCAGCCCCAGCATTTT

size: .
J: TRBJ2-6
V: TRBV5-1
length: 18
D: TRBD2
CDR3: CASSPAGLVPTRANVLTF
DNA: TGCGCCAGCAGCCCGGCGGGACTAGTCCCTACGAGGGCCAACGTCCTGACTTTC

size: few
J: TRBJ1-2
V: TRBV25-1
length: 15
D: TRBD1
CDR3: CASSDFQGVDYGYTF
DNA: TGTGCCAGCAGTGATTTCCAGGGGGTGGACTATGGCTACACCTTC

size: .
J: TRBJ1-1
V: TRBV7-9
length: 15
D: .
CDR3: CASSPPLLDRAEAFF
DNA: TGTGCCAGCAGCCCCCCTCTACTGGACAGAGCTGAAGCTTTCTTT

size: .
J: TRBJ2-1
V: TRBV2
length: 14
D: TRBD2
CDR3: CASTNLLGLKPPIF
DNA: TGTGCCAGCACTAATCTTCTGGGACTAAAGCCCCCCATCTTC

size: few
J: TRBJ1-4
V: TRBV2
length: 16
D: .
CDR3: CASRGGFGTASEKLFF
DNA: TGTGCCAGCAGAGGGGGATTTGGGACCGCGAGTGAAAAACTGTTTTTT

size: few
J: TRBJ2-3
V: TRBV5-8
length: 15
D: .
CDR3: CASSAKDRITDTQYF
DNA: TGTGCCAGCAGCGCGAAGGACAGAATCACAGATACGCAGTATTTT

size: .
J: TRBJ2-1
V: TRBV2
length: 13
D: TRBD2
CDR3: CASKLAGPNEQFF
DNA: TGTGCCAGCAAACTAGCGGGGCCTAATGAGCAGTTCTTC

size: .
J: TRBJ1-6
V: TRBV9
length: 14
D: .
CDR3: CASSVERTFSPLHF
DNA: TGTGCCAGCAGCGTAGAGAGAACTTTTTCACCCCTCCACTTT

size: .
J: TRBJ1-2
V: TRBV9
length: 14
D: .
CDR3: CASSASVLSYGYTF
DNA: TGTGCCAGCAGCGCCTCGGTGCTTTCCTATGGCTACACCTTC

size: few
J: TRBJ1-4
V: TRBV25-1
length: 15
D: TRBD1
CDR3: CASATPGQDNEKLFF
DNA: TGTGCCAGCGCAACCCCGGGACAGGATAATGAAAAACTGTTTTTT

size: few
J: TRBJ2-7
V: TRBV19
length: 14
D: .
CDR3: CASRQRGAAYEQYF
DNA: TGTGCCAGTAGGCAACGGGGGGCCGCCTACGAGCAGTACTTC

size: .
J: TRBJ1-4
V: TRBV18
length: 17
D: TRBD1
CDR3: CASSPTGTGDAYEKLFF
DNA: TGTGCCAGCTCCCCGACTGGGACAGGGGACGCCTATGAAAAACTGTTTTTT

size: .
J: TRBJ2-6
V: TRBV5-1
length: 20
D: TRBD1
CDR3: CASSRKTLSGTGTGANVLTF
DNA: TGCGCCAGCAGCAGAAAAACTCTTTCCGGGACAGGGACTGGGGCCAACGTCCTGACTTTC

size: .
J: TRBJ2-3
V: TRBV27
length: 13
D: TRBD1
CDR3: CATGGTGDDTQYF
DNA: TGTGCCACCGGAGGGACAGGGGACGATACGCAGTATTTT

size: few
J: TRBJ2-7
V: TRBV2
length: 13
D: .
CDR3: CASSRTKTYEQYF
DNA: TGTGCCAGCAGCAGGACAAAAACCTACGAGCAGTACTTC

size: few
J: TRBJ2-7
V: TRBV11-2
length: 15
D: TRBD1
CDR3: CASSTTGGVSGEQYF
DNA: TGTGCCAGCAGCACCACAGGGGGCGTCAGCGGCGAGCAGTACTTC

size: few
J: TRBJ1-1
V: TRBV14
length: 17
D: .
CDR3: CASSQAAVGRGVAEAFF
DNA: TGTGCCAGCAGCCAAGCAGCCGTGGGCCGGGGGGTCGCTGAAGCTTTCTTT

size: .
J: TRBJ1-3
V: TRBV7-2
length: 15
D: .
CDR3: CASSLKSTSGNTIYF
DNA: TGTGCCAGCAGCTTAAAGAGTACGTCAGGAAACACCATATATTTT

size: few
J: TRBJ2-7
V: TRBV6-1
length: 16
D: TRBD1
CDR3: CASSVHTRDRGLEQYF
DNA: TGTGCCAGCAGTGTTCACACCCGGGACAGGGGACTCGAGCAGTACTTC

size: .
J: TRBJ2-5
V: TRBV7-9
length: 15
D: TRBD2
CDR3: CASSLSSGGAKTQYF
DNA: TGTGCCAGCAGCTTATCTAGCGGGGGCGCGAAGACCCAGTACTTC

size: few
J: TRBJ2-3
V: TRBV4-3
length: 15
D: .
CDR3: CASSQRPGGTDTQYF
DNA: TGCGCCAGCAGCCAAAGACCGGGGGGCACAGATACGCAGTATTTT

size: .
J: TRBJ1-1
V: TRBV9
length: 17
D: .
CDR3: CASSVEGQGLGYTEAFF
DNA: TGTGCCAGCAGCGTAGAGGGGCAGGGCCTAGGGTACACTGAAGCTTTCTTT

size: few
J: TRBJ1-1
V: TRBV29-1
length: 14
D: .
CDR3: CSVVSSRGSTEAFF
DNA: TGCAGCGTTGTCAGCTCCAGGGGATCGACTGAAGCTTTCTTT

size: .
J: TRBJ2-5
V: TRBV5-1
length: 15
D: .
CDR3: CASSLVRSVQETQYF
DNA: TGCGCCAGCAGCTTGGTCCGCTCAGTACAAGAGACCCAGTACTTC

size: few
J: TRBJ2-1
V: TRBV10-3
length: 14
D: .
CDR3: CAIGETGSGGEQFF
DNA: TGTGCCATCGGAGAAACAGGGAGTGGCGGTGAGCAGTTCTTC

size: many
J: TRBJ2-5
V: TRBV29-1
length: 13
D: .
CDR3: CSVELRYQETQYF
DNA: TGCAGCGTTGAATTGCGTTACCAAGAGACCCAGTACTTC

size: few
J: TRBJ2-3
V: TRBV6-5
length: 15
D: .
CDR3: CASSYYGGRTDTQYF
DNA: TGTGCCAGCAGTTATTACGGAGGACGCACAGATACGCAGTATTTT

size: few
J: TRBJ1-2
V: TRBV7-2
length: 13
D: .
CDR3: CASSLQGSYGYTF
DNA: TGTGCCAGCAGCTTACAGGGCTCATATGGCTACACCTTC

size: few
J: TRBJ1-2
V: TRBV4-3
length: 16
D: .
CDR3: CASSQGAAGRDYGYTF
DNA: TGCGCCAGCAGCCAAGGAGCCGCGGGCCGCGACTATGGCTACACCTTC

size: few
J: TRBJ2-5
V: TRBV7-2
length: 15
D: .
CDR3: CASSRWGGLGETQYF
DNA: TGTGCCAGCAGCAGGTGGGGGGGCCTGGGAGAGACCCAGTACTTC

size: few
J: TRBJ2-5
V: TRBV18
length: 12
D: .
CDR3: CASSPSQGSQYF
DNA: TGTGCCAGCTCACCTAGCCAGGGGTCCCAGTACTTC

size: .
J: TRBJ1-2
V: TRBV19
length: 14
D: TRBD1
CDR3: CASTYRTGAFGYTF
DNA: TGTGCCAGTACCTACCGGACAGGGGCGTTTGGCTACACCTTC

size: .
J: TRBJ2-3
V: TRBV29-1
length: 17
D: TRBD1
CDR3: CSGLRLTGVAGTDTQYF
DNA: TGCAGCGGACTCCGACTTACAGGGGTGGCTGGCACAGATACGCAGTATTTT